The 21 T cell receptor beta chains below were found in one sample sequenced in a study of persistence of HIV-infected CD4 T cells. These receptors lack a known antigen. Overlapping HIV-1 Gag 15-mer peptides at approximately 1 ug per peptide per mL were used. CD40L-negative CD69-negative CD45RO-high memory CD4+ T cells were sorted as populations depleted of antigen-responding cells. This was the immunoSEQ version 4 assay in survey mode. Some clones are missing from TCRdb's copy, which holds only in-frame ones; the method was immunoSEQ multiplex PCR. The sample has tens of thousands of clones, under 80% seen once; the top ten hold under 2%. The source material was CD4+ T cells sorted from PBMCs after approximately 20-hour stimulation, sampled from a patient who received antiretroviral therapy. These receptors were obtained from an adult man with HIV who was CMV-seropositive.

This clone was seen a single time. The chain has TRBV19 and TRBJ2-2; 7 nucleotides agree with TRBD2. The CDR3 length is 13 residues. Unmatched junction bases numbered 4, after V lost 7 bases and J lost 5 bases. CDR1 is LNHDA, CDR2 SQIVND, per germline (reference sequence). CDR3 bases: TGTGCCAGTAAAAGGGAGGGGACCGGGGAGCTGTTTTTT. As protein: CASKREGTGELFF.

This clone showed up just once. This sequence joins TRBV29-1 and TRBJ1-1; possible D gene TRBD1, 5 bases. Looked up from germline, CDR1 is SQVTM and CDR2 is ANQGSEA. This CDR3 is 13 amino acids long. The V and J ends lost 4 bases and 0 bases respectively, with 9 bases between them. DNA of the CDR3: TGCAGCGTTGCTAGGACACTGAACACTGAAGCTTTCTTT. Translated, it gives CSVARTLNTEAFF.

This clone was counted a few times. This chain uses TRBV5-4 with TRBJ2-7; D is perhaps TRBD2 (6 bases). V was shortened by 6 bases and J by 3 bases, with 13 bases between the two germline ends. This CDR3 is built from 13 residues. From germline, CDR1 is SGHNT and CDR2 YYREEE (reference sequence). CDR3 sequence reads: CASKEGYGYEQYF. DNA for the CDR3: TGTGCCAGCAAGGAGGGATACGGCTACGAGCAGTACTTC.

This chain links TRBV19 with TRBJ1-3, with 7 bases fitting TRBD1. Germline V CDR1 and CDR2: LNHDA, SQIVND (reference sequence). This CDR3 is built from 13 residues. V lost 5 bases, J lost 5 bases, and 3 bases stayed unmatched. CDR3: CASSGGQRNTIYF. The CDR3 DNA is TGTGCCAGTAGTGGGGGACAGAGAAACACCATATATTTT.

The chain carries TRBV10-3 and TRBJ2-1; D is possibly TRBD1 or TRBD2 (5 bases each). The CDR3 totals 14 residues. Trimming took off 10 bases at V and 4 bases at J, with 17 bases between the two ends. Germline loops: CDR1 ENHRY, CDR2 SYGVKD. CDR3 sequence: CASLRDPSYNEQFF. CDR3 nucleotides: TGTGCCAGCCTCCGGGACCCCAGTTACAATGAGCAGTTCTTC.

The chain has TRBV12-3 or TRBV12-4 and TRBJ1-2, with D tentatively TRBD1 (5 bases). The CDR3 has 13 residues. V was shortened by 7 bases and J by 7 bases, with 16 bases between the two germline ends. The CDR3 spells CASKNLREGGYTF. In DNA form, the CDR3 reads TGTGCCAGCAAGAACCTCAGGGAAGGTGGCTACACCTTC.

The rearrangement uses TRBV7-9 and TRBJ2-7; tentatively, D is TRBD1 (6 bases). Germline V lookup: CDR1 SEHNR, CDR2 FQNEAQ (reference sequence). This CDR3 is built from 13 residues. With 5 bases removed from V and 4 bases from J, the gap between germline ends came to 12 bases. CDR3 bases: TGTGCCAGCAGCACCCTACAGGGTTACGAGCAGTACTTC. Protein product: CASSTLQGYEQYF.

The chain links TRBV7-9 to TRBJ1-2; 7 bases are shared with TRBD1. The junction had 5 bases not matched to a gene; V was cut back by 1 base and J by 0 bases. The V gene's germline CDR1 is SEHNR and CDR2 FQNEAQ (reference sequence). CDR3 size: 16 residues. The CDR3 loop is CASSLGTGWTNYGYTF. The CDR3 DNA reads TGTGCCAGCAGCTTAGGGACAGGATGGACTAACTATGGCTACACCTTC.

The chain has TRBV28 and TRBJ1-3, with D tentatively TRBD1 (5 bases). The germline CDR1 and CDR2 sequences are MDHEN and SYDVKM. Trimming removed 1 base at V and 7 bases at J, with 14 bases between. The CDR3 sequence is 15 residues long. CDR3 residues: CASSLLGSGSNTIYF. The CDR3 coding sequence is TGTGCCAGCAGTTTATTAGGGTCAGGGAGCAACACCATATATTTT. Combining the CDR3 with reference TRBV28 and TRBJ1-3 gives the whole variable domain DVKVTQSSRYLVKRTGEKVFLECVQDMDHENMFWYRQDPGLGLRLIYFSYDVKMKEKGDIPEGYSVSREKKERFSLILESASTNQTSMYLCASSLLGSGSNTIYFGEGSWLTVV.

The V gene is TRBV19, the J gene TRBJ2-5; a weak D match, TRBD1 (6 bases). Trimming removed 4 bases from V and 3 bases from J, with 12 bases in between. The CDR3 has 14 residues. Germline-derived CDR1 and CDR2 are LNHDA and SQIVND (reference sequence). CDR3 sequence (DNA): TGTGCCAGTAGTACCCGGTGGACAGAAGAGACCCAGTACTTC. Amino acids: CASSTRWTEETQYF.

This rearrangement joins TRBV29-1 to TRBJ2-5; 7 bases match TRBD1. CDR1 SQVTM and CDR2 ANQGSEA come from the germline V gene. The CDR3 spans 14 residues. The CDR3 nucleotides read TGCAGTTCTTTGGGACAGACTTTCCAAGAGACCCAGTACTTC. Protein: CSSLGQTFQETQYF.

CDR3 in amino acids: CASSPPLARLNSNEQFF. CDR3 DNA sequence: TGTGCCAGCTCACCACCCCTGGCCAGGCTCAATTCCAATGAGCAGTTCTTC. The V and J genes are TRBV18 and TRBJ2-1; D ambiguous. The CDR3 loop spans 17 amino acids. V lost 0 bases to trimming and J lost 6 bases, with 18 bases between them. The germline gives CDR1 KGHSH, CDR2 LQKENI.

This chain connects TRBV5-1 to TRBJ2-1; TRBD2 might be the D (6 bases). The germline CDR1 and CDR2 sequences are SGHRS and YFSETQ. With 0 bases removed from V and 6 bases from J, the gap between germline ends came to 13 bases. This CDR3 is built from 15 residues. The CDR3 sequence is CASSLGGVYFNEQFF. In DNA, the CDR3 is TGCGCCAGCAGCTTGGGCGGGGTATACTTCAATGAGCAGTTCTTC.

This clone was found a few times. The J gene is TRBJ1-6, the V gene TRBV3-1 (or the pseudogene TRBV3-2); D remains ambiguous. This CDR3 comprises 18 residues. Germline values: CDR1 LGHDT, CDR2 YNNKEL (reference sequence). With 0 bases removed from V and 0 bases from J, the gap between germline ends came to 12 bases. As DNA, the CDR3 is TGTGCCAGCAGCCAAGACCCCCGATCGAACTCCTATAATTCACCCCTCCACTTT. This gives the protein CASSQDPRSNSYNSPLHF.

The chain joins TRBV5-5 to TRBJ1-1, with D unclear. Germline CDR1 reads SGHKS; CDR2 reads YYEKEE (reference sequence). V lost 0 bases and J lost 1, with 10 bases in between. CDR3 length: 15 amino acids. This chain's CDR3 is CASSLGPGKNTEAFF. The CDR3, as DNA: TGTGCCAGCAGCTTGGGGCCAGGTAAGAACACTGAAGCTTTCTTT.

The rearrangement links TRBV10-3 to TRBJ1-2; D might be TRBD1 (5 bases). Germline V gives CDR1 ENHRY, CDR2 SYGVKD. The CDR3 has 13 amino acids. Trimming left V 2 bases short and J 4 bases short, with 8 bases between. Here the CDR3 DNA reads TGTGCCATCAGTGAGCGGGGGGTCTATGGCTACACCTTC. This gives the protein CAISERGVYGYTF.

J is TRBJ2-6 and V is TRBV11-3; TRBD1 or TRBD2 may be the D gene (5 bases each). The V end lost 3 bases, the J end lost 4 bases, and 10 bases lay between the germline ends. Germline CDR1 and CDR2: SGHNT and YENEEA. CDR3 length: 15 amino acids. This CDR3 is CASSFSGTGANVLTF. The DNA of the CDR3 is TGTGCCAGCAGCTTTTCGGGGACGGGGGCCAACGTCCTGACTTTC.

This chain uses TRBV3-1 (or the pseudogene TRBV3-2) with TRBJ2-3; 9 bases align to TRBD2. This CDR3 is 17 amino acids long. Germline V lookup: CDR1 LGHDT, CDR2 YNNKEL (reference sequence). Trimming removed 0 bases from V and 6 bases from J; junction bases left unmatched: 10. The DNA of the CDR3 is TGTGCCAGCAGCCAAGAGAACGTAGCGGGGGCCCGGGATACGCAGTATTTT. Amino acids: CASSQENVAGARDTQYF.

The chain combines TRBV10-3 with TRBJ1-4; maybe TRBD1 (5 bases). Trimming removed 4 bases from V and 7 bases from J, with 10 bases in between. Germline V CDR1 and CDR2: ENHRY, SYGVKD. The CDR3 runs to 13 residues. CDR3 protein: CAISGKGTEKLFF. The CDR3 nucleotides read TGTGCCATCAGTGGCAAGGGGACTGAAAAACTGTTTTTT.

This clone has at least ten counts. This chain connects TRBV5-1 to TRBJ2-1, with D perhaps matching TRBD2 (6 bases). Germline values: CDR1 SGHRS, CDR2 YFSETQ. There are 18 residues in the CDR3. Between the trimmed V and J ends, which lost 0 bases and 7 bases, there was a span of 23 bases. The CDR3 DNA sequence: TGCGCCAGCAGCTTGGGCGCTATAGGTAGCTCCCGGGGGAATGAGCAGTTCTTC. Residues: CASSLGAIGSSRGNEQFF.

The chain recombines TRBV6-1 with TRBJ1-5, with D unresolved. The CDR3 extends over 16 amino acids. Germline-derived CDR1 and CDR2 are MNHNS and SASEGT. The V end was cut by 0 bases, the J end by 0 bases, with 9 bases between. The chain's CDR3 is CASSEAGSASNQPQHF. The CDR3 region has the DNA TGTGCCAGCAGTGAAGCGGGAAGTGCTAGCAATCAGCCCCAGCATTTT.